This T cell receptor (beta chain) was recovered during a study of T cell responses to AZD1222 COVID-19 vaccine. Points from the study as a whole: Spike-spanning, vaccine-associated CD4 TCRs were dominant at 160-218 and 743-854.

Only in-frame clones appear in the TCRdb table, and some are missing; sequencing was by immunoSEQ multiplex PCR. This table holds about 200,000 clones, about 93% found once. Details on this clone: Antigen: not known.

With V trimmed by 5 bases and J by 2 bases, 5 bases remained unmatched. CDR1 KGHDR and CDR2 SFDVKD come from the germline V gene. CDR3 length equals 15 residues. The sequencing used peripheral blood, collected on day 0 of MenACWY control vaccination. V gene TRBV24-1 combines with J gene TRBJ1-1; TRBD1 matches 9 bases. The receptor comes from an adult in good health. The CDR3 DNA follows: TGTGCCACCAGTGGGGGGGGACAGGGAAACACTGAAGCTTTCTTT. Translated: CATSGGGQGNTEAFF.